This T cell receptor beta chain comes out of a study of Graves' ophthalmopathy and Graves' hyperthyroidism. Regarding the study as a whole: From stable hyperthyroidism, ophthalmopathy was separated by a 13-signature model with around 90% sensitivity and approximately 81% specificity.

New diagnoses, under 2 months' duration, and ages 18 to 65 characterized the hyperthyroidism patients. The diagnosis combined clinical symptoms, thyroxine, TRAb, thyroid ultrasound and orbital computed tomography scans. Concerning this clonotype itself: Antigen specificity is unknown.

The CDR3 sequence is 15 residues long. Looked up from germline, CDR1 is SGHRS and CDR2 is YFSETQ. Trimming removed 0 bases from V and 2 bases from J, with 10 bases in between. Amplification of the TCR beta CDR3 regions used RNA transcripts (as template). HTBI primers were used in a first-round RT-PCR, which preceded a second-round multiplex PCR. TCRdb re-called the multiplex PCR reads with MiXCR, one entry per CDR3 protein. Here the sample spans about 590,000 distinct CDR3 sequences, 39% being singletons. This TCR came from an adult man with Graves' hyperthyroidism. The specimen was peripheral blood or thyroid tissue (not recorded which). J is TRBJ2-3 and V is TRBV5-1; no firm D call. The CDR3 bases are TGCGCCAGCAGCTTGGAGGGTGCCGTCACAGATACGCAGTATTTT. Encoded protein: CASSLEGAVTDTQYF. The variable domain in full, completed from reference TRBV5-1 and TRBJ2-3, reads KAGVTQTPRYLIKTRGQQVTLSCSPISGHRSVSWYQQTPGQGLQFLFEYFSETQRNKGNFPGRFSGRQFSNSRSEMNVSTLELGDSALYLCASSLEGAVTDTQYFGPGTRLTVL.